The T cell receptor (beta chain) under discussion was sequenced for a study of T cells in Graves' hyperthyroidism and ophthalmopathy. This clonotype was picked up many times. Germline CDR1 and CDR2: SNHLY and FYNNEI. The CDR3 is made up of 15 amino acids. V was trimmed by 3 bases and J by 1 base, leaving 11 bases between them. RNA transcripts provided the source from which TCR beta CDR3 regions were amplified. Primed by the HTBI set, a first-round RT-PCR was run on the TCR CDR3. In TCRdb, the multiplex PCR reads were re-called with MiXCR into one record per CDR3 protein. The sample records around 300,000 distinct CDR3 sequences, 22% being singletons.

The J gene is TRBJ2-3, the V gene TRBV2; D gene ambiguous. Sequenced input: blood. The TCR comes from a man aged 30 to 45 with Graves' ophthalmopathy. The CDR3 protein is CASSDDITGTDTQYF. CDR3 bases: TGTGCCAGCAGTGACGACATTACAGGCACAGATACGCAGTATTTT.